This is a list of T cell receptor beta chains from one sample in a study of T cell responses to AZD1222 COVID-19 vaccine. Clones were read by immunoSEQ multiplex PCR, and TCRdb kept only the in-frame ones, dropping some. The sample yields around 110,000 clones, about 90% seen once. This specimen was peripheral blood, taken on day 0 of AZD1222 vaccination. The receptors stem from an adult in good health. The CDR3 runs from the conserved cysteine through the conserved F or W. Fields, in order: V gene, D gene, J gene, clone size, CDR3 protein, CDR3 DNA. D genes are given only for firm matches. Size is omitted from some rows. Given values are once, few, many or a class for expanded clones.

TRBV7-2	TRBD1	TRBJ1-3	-	CASSGQGAVGNTIYF	TGTGCCAGCAGCGGACAGGGGGCGGTCGGAAACACCATATATTTT
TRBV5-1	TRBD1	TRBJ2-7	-	CASSFVPGTVASYEQYF	TGCGCCAGCAGCTTTGTCCCCGGGACAGTCGCTTCCTACGAGCAGTACTTC
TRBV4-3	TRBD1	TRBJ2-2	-	CASDRGGTGELFF	TGCGCCTCCGACAGGGGTGGGACCGGGGAGCTGTTTTTT
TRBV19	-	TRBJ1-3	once	CASSRQGLSGNTIYF	TGTGCCAGTAGCCGCCAGGGGCTCTCTGGAAACACCATATATTTT
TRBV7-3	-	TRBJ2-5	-	CASSLRPFNMGEEETQYF	TGTGCCAGCAGCTTAAGGCCCTTTAACATGGGGGAGGAAGAGACCCAGTACTTC
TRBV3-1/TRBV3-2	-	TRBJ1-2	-	CASSRGNGYTF	TGTGCCAGCTCTAGGGGAAATGGCTACACCTTC
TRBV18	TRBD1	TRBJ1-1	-	CASSPPGTVNTEAFF	TGTGCCAGCTCACCTCCCGGGACAGTGAACACTGAAGCTTTCTTT
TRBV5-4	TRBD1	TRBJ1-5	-	CASSRQGSNQPQHF	TGTGCCAGCAGCCGACAGGGGAGCAATCAGCCCCAGCATTTT
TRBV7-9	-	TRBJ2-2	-	CASSLVVGTGELFF	TGTGCCAGCAGCTTAGTGGTCGGCACCGGGGAGCTGTTTTTT
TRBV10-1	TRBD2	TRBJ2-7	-	CASSTAVKRESSYEQYF	TGCGCCAGCTCCACGGCGGTAAAGCGGGAGAGCTCCTACGAGCAGTACTTC
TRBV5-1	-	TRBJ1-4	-	CASSLREGSNEKLFF	TGCGCCAGCAGCCTCCGGGAAGGAAGTAATGAAAAACTGTTTTTT
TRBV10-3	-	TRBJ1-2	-	CAISEGQPGVYGYTF	TGTGCCATCAGTGAAGGACAGCCGGGGGTCTATGGCTACACCTTC
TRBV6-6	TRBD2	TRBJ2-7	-	CASSQEGGAGVYEQYF	TGTGCCAGCAGTCAGGAGGGGGGAGCGGGAGTTTACGAGCAGTACTTC
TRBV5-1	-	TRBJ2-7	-	CASSLSANTYEQYF	TGCGCCAGCAGCCTTAGCGCGAACACCTACGAGCAGTACTTC
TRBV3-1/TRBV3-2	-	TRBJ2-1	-	CASSQGTLNEQFF	TGTGCCAGCAGCCAAGGGACTCTAAATGAGCAGTTCTTC
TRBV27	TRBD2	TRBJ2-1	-	CASRGSGLAFNEQFF	TGTGCCAGCAGAGGGTCGGGACTAGCGTTCAATGAGCAGTTCTTC
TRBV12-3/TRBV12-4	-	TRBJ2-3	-	CASRQLSTDTQYF	TGTGCCAGCCGACAGCTAAGCACAGATACGCAGTATTTT
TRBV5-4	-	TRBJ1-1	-	CASSLNLAGTEAFF	TGTGCCAGCAGCCTGAATTTAGCGGGCACTGAAGCTTTCTTT
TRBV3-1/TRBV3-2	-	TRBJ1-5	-	CASSQEGNQPQHF	TGTGCCAGCAGCCAAGAGGGGAATCAGCCCCAGCATTTT